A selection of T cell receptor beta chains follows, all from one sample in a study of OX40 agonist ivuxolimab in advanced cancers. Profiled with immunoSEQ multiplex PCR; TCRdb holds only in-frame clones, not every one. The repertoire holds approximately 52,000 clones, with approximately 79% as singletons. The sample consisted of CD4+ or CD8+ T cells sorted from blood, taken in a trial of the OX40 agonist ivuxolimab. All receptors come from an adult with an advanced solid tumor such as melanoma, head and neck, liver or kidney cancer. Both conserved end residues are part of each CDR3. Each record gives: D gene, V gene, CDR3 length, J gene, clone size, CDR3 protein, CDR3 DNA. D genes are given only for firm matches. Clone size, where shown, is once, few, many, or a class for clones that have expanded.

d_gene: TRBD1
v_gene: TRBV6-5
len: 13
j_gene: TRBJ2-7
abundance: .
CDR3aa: CASSPGTAYEQYF
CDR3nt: TGTGCCAGCAGCCCGGGGACAGCCTACGAGCAGTACTTC

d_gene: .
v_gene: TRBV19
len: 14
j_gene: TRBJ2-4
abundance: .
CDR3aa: CASSIREQGGIQYF
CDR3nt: TGTGCCAGTAGTATTAGGGAACAGGGTGGCATTCAGTACTTC

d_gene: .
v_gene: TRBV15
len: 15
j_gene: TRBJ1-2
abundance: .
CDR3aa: CATSRGPGGGVGYTF
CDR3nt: TGTGCCACCAGCAGGGGACCGGGGGGAGGTGTTGGCTACACCTTC

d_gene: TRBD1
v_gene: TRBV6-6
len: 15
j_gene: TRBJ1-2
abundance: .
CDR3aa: CASSRGQGDGYGYTF
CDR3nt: TGTGCCAGCAGTCGCGGACAGGGGGATGGCTATGGCTACACCTTC

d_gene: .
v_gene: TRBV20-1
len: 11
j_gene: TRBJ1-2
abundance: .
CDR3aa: CSAALGRGYTF
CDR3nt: TGCAGTGCTGCCCTGGGGAGGGGCTACACCTTC

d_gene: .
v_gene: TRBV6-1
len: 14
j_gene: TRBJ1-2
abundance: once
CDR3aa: CASSEDGRVGGYTF
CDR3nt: TGTGCCAGCAGTGAAGACGGGCGGGTAGGCGGCTACACCTTC

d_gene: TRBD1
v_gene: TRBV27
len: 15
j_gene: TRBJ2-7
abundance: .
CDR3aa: CASSLLGQGADEQYF
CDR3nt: TGTGCCAGCAGTTTGTTAGGGCAGGGGGCAGACGAGCAGTACTTC

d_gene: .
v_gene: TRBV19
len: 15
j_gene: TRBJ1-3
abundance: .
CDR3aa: CASSNRQASGNTIYF
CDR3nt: TGTGCCAGTAGTAACCGACAGGCCTCTGGAAACACCATATATTTT

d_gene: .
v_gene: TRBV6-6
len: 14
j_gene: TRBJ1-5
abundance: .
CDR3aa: CASRRNQGNQPQHF
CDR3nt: TGTGCCAGCAGACGTAATCAGGGTAATCAGCCCCAGCATTTT

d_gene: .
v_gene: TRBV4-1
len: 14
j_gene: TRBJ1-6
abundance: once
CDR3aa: CASSQAVPNSPLHF
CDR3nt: TGCGCCAGCAGCCAAGCAGTGCCCAATTCACCCCTCCACTTT

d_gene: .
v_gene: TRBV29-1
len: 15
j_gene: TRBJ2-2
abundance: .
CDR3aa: CSVEGAGRGTGELFF
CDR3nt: TGCAGCGTTGAAGGGGCCGGCCGAGGGACCGGGGAGCTGTTTTTT

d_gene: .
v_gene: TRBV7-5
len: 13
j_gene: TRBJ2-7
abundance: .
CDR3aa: CASSSGGAYEQYF
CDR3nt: TGTGCCAGCTCTAGCGGGGGGGCCTACGAGCAGTACTTC

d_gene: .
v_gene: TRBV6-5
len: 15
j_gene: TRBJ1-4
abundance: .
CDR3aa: CASSSMRLEVEKLFF
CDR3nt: TGTGCCAGCAGCAGCATGAGGTTAGAGGTTGAAAAACTGTTTTTT

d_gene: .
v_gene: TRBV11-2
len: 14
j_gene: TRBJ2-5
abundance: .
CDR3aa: CASSLGTVEETQYF
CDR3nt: TGTGCCAGCAGCTTAGGGACAGTAGAAGAGACCCAGTACTTC

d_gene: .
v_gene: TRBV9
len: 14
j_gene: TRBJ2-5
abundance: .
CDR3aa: CASSVEQGWETQYF
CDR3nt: TGTGCCAGCAGCGTAGAGCAGGGCTGGGAGACCCAGTACTTC

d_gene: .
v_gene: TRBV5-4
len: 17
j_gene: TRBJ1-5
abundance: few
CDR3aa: CASSFGGPVHSNQPQHF
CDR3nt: TGTGCCAGCAGCTTCGGGGGGCCGGTACATAGCAATCAGCCCCAGCATTTT

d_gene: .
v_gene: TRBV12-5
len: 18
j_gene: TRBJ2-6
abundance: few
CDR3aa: CASGSGTGQGAGANVLTF
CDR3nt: TGTGCTAGTGGTTCCGGGACGGGGCAAGGGGCAGGGGCCAACGTCCTGACTTTC

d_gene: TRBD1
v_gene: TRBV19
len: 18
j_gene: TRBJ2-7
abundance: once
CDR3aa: CASSLTGQGAGSTYEQYF
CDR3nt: TGTGCCAGTAGTCTAACGGGACAGGGGGCAGGGTCGACCTACGAGCAGTACTTC

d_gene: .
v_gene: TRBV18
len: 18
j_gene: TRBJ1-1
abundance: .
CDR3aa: CASSPPIRRGGWGTEAFF
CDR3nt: TGTGCCAGCTCACCACCTATTCGGAGGGGTGGATGGGGCACTGAAGCTTTCTTT

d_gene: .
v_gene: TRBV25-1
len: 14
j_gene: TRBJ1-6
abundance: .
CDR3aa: CASSPSDRGSPLHF
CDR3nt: TGTGCCAGCAGTCCAAGTGATAGGGGGTCACCCCTCCACTTT

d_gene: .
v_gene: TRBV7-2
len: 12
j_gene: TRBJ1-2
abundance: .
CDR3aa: CASSSPPGGYTF
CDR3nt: TGTGCCAGCAGCTCCCCCCCCGGTGGCTACACCTTC

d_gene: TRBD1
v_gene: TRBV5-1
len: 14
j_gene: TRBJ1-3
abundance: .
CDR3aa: CASSLGDSGNTIYF
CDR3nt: TGCGCCAGCAGCTTGGGGGACAGTGGAAACACCATATATTTT

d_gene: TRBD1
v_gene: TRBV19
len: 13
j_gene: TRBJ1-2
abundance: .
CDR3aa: CAIRDRGHYGYTF
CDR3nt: TGTGCCATCCGGGACAGGGGCCACTATGGCTACACCTTC

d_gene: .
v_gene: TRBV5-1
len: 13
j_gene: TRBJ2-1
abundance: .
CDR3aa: CASSLAINNEQFF
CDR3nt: TGCGCCAGCAGCTTGGCCATCAACAATGAGCAGTTCTTC

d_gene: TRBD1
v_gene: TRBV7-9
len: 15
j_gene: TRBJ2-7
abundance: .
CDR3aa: CASSITGGLRYEQYF
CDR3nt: TGTGCCAGCTCTATAACAGGGGGCCTAAGGTACGAGCAGTACTTC

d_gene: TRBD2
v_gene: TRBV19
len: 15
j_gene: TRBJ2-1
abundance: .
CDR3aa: CASSILREPLHEQFF
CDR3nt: TGTGCCAGTAGTATTTTGCGGGAGCCCCTCCATGAGCAGTTCTTC

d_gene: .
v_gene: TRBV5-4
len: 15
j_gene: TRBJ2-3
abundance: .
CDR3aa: CASTPGGSLGDTQYF
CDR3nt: TGTGCCAGCACCCCTGGGGGGTCCCTTGGCGATACGCAGTATTTT

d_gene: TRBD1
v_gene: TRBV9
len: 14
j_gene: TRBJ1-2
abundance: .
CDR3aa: CASSVGGTEYGYTF
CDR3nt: TGTGCCAGCAGCGTAGGGGGGACAGAATATGGCTACACCTTC

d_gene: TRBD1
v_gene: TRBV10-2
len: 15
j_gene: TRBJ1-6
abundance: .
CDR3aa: CASSEADRDNSPLHF
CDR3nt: TGCGCCAGCAGTGAGGCGGACAGGGATAATTCACCCCTCCACTTT

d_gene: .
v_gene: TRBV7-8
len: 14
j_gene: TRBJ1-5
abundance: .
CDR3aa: CASSSSTDNQPQHF
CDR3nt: TGTGCCAGCAGCTCGTCGACGGACAATCAGCCCCAGCATTTT

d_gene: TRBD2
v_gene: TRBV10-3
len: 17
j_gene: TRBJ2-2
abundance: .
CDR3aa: CAISEPGTSGGAGELFF
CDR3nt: TGTGCCATCAGTGAACCTGGGACTAGCGGGGGGGCCGGGGAGCTGTTTTTT

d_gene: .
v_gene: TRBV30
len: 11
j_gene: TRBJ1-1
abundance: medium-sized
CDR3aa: CAWSAVAEAFF
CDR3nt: TGTGCCTGGAGTGCGGTGGCTGAAGCTTTCTTT

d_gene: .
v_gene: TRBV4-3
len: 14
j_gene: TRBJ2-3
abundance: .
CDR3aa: CASSPLGAGDTQYF
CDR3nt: TGCGCCAGCAGCCCCCTCGGCGCAGGCGATACGCAGTATTTT

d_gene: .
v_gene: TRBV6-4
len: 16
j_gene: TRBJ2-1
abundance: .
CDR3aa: CASSVGGAGGLNEQFF
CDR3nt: TGTGCCAGCAGTGTAGGGGGGGCAGGGGGTCTTAATGAGCAGTTCTTC

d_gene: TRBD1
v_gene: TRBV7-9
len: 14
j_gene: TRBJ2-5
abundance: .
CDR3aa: CASSLGQGVETQYF
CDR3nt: TGTGCCAGCAGCCTGGGACAGGGTGTGGAGACCCAGTACTTC

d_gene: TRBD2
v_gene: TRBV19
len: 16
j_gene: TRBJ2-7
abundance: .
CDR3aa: CASSSYGLAGVGEQYF
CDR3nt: TGTGCCAGTAGTTCCTATGGACTAGCGGGAGTAGGCGAGCAGTACTTC

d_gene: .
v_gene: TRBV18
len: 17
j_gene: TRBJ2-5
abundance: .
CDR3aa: CASSPGPGQPLGETQYF
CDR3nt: TGTGCCAGCTCACCAGGACCTGGACAACCGTTGGGGGAGACCCAGTACTTC

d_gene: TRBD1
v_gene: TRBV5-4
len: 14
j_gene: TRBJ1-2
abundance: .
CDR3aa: CASSPGQGSPFYTF
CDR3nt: TGTGCCAGCTCCCCGGGACAGGGGAGCCCTTTCTACACCTTC